Presented here are 8 T cell receptor beta chains from one specimen sequenced in a study of identical twins. A single record per CDR3 protein comes from TCRdb applying MiXCR to the 5' RACE reads. In the table there are about 150,000 distinct CDR3 sequences, approximately 3.5% of which are singletons. Sequenced material: memory T cells sorted from blood. The origin of the receptors is a man younger than 30 in good health.

This clonotype was recorded many times. This rearrangement joins TRBV18 to TRBJ2-1; 7 nucleotides line up with TRBD2. This CDR3 spans 15 amino acids. Trimming took 4 bases from V and 5 from J; bases not matched to a gene: 8. Germline CDR1 reads KGHSH; CDR2 reads LQKENI. The CDR3 DNA follows: TGTGCCAGCTCACGCCCGGGACTAAAAAACAATGAGCAGTTCTTC. It specifies CASSRPGLKNNEQFF.

This clonotype was seen repeatedly, ten times or more. This chain uses TRBV29-1 with TRBJ2-3, with D unresolved. V lost 4 bases and J 6 bases, leaving 8 bases between the germline ends. The CDR3 consists of 11 residues. Germline V CDR1 and CDR2: SQVTM, ANQGSEA. Written as DNA, the CDR3 is TGCAGCGTTGTTAGTGGGGATACGCAGTATTTT. Translated: CSVVSGDTQYF.

This clonotype was detected ten times or more. This chain connects TRBV5-6 to TRBJ2-5; no clear D. With 2 bases removed from V and 5 bases from J, the gap between germline ends came to 7 bases. Germline CDR1 and CDR2: SGHDT and YYEEEE. The CDR3 sequence is 12 residues long. This CDR3 is CASSFNAETQYF. CDR3 nucleotides: TGTGCCAGCAGCTTTAACGCGGAGACCCAGTACTTC. The full variable domain, rest sourced from reference TRBV5-6 and TRBJ2-5, is DAGVTQSPTHLIKTRGQQVTLRCSPKSGHDTVSWYQQALGQGPQFIFQYYEEEERQRGNFPDRFSGHQFPNYSSELNVNALLLGDSALYLCASSFNAETQYFGPGTRLLVL.

This clonotype showed up many times. The V and J genes are TRBV12-3 or TRBV12-4 and TRBJ2-1; either TRBD1 or TRBD2 may fit D (5 bases each). The CDR3 runs to 11 residues. V gave up 3 bases and J gave up 10 bases, with 7 bases separating them. The CDR3 DNA sequence: TGTGCCAGCAGTTTCAGGGACGAGCAGTTCTTC. It specifies CASSFRDEQFF.

This clonotype was recorded many times. J is TRBJ1-2 and V is TRBV29-1; TRBD1 matches at 8 bases. This CDR3 spans 11 amino acids. J was trimmed by 7 bases and V by 6 bases; bases with no gene match: 4. Germline-derived CDR1 and CDR2 are SQVTM and ANQGSEA. DNA of the CDR3: TGCAGCGTCTCAGGGGGCAGTGGCTACACCTTC. Protein: CSVSGGSGYTF.

This clonotype was counted at least ten times. V gene TRBV28 combines with J gene TRBJ2-3, with D tentatively TRBD1 (6 bases). The germline V gene encodes CDR1 MDHEN and CDR2 SYDVKM. The V end lost 7 bases, the J end lost 5 bases, and 13 bases lay between the germline ends. The CDR3 is 13 residues long. The CDR3 coding sequence is TGTGCCAGCATCCTACAGGGTGGAGATACGCAGTATTTT. Its translation: CASILQGGDTQYF.

The chain is built from TRBV7-3 and TRBJ2-1; either TRBD1 or TRBD2 may fit D (5 bases each). The V end was cut by 4 bases, the J end by 10 bases, with 17 bases between. Germline CDR1 and CDR2: SGHTA and FQGTGA. The CDR3 consists of 14 residues. The CDR3 is CASSSPGRSSEQFF. The CDR3 nucleotides are TGTGCCAGCAGCTCCCCGGGACGTTCCAGCGAGCAGTTCTTC.

This clonotype was observed at least ten times. The J gene is TRBJ2-6, the V gene TRBV5-1; D may be TRBD1 (6 bases). V was shortened by 7 bases and J by 4 bases, with 12 bases between the two germline ends. This CDR3 region has 14 residues. Germline lookup yields CDR1 SGHRS and CDR2 YFSETQ. In nucleotides, the CDR3 is TGCGCCAGCCAAATGGACAGCGGGGCCAACGTCCTGACTTTC. Its translation is CASQMDSGANVLTF.